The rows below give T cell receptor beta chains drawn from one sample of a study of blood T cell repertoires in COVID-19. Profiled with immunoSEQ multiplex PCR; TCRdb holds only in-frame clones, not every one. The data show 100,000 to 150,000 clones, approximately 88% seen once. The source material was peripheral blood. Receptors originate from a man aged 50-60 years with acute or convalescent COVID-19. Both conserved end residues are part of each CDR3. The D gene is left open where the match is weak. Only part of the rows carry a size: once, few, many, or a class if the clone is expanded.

CASSRPGGTYEQYF	TGTGCCAGCAGCAGGCCCGGAGGGACCTACGAGCAGTACTTC	TRBJ2-7	TRBV6-5	.	.
CASSQLSQGNGYTF	TGTGCCAGCAGCCAATTGAGTCAGGGTAATGGCTACACCTTC	TRBJ1-2	TRBV3-1/TRBV3-2	.	.
CASSYPGVRGYEQYF	TGTGCCAGCAGTTACCCGGGGGTCAGGGGGTACGAGCAGTACTTC	TRBJ2-7	TRBV6-5	.	.
CASSLGQPNQPQHF	TGCGCCAGCAGCTTGGGACAGCCCAATCAGCCCCAGCATTTT	TRBJ1-5	TRBV5-1	few	.
CASSTGTGTLEKLFF	TGTGCCAGCAGCACCGGGACAGGAACCCTCGAAAAACTGTTTTTT	TRBJ1-4	TRBV2	.	TRBD1
CASSLARRQGRETQYF	TGCGCCAGCAGCTTGGCCCGTAGACAGGGGAGGGAGACCCAGTACTTC	TRBJ2-5	TRBV5-1	.	TRBD1
CASSKAGGPETQYF	TGCGCCAGCAGTAAAGCGGGAGGGCCAGAGACCCAGTACTTC	TRBJ2-5	TRBV10-1	.	TRBD2
CASSSGGGQGEPNYGYTF	TGTGCCAGCAGCTCAGGTGGGGGACAGGGTGAACCTAACTATGGCTACACCTTC	TRBJ1-2	TRBV11-2	.	TRBD1
CATSDLQETQYF	TGTGCCACCAGTGACCTCCAAGAGACCCAGTACTTC	TRBJ2-5	TRBV24-1	.	.
CASLGGAINTGELFF	TGTGCCAGTCTCGGGGGGGCAATTAACACCGGGGAGCTGTTTTTT	TRBJ2-2	TRBV5-8	once	TRBD2
CASGPAGDLWYEQYF	TGTGCCAGCGGTCCCGCGGGAGACCTATGGTACGAGCAGTACTTC	TRBJ2-7	TRBV7-9	.	TRBD2
CASSHLARNYGYTF	TGCGCCAGCAGCCATCTAGCCAGAAACTATGGCTACACCTTC	TRBJ1-2	TRBV4-1	.	.
CATSPRTANTEAFF	TGTGCCACCAGCCCCCGGACAGCGAACACTGAAGCTTTCTTT	TRBJ1-1	TRBV15	.	.
CASSETVLWELFF	TGTGCCAGCAGTGAAACGGTGTTGTGGGAGCTGTTTTTT	TRBJ2-2	TRBV2	.	.
CASSPRGTGGFTNSPLHF	TGTGCCAGCAGTCCCAGGGGGACAGGGGGGTTTACCAATTCACCCCTCCACTTT	TRBJ1-6	TRBV27	few	TRBD1
CASSLNHRGFTRNTIYF	TGTGCCAGCAGCCTAAATCACAGGGGGTTTACACGAAACACCATATATTTT	TRBJ1-3	TRBV11-2	few	TRBD1
CASRSLAGSTDTQYF	TGCGCCAGTAGATCACTAGCGGGGAGCACAGATACGCAGTATTTT	TRBJ2-3	TRBV5-1	.	TRBD2
CASSSRMEGEAFF	TGTGCCAGCAGCTCACGAATGGAGGGTGAAGCTTTCTTT	TRBJ1-1	TRBV7-9	once	.
CASSSDYYQPQHF	TGTGCCAGTAGTTCTGACTACTATCAGCCCCAGCATTTT	TRBJ1-5	TRBV19	.	.
CASSHSGTDYGYTF	TGTGCCAGCAGCCATTCCGGGACAGACTATGGCTACACCTTC	TRBJ1-2	TRBV14	.	TRBD1
CASTSLSYNEQFF	TGTGCCAGCACGTCACTATCCTACAATGAGCAGTTCTTC	TRBJ2-1	TRBV6-5	.	.
CASSPRPYRDGGVDEKLFF	TGCGCCAGCAGCCCGCGCCCATACAGGGATGGGGGGGTGGATGAAAAACTGTTTTTT	TRBJ1-4	TRBV4-1	.	.
CASGQGASTGELFF	TGTGCCAGCGGGCAGGGGGCGTCAACCGGGGAGCTGTTTTTT	TRBJ2-2	TRBV2	.	TRBD1
CASSRRGVNEQFF	TGCGCCAGCTCTCGACGAGGTGTCAATGAGCAGTTCTTC	TRBJ2-1	TRBV4-1	.	.
CASSRQGIHGYTF	TGTGCCAGCAGTCGACAGGGTATACATGGCTACACCTTC	TRBJ1-2	TRBV12-3/TRBV12-4	.	TRBD1
CASVEDPGDEQYF	TGCGCCAGCGTGGAAGACCCCGGAGACGAGCAGTACTTC	TRBJ2-7	TRBV10-2	.	.
CASSWDRGPRGYTF	TGCGCCAGCAGCTGGGACAGGGGGCCCCGGGGCTACACCTTC	TRBJ1-2	TRBV5-1	.	TRBD1
CSVANSLSTGSYGYTF	TGCAGCGTTGCAAACAGTTTATCGACAGGAAGCTATGGCTACACCTTC	TRBJ1-2	TRBV29-1	.	.
CASSLSRNTEAFF	TGTGCCAGCAGTTTATCGCGGAACACTGAAGCTTTCTTT	TRBJ1-1	TRBV27	.	.
CASSYSPGSYGYTF	TGTGCCAGCAGCTACTCGCCAGGGTCCTATGGCTACACCTTC	TRBJ1-2	TRBV11-1	.	.
CASSNPGTSGIWGQFF	TGCGCCAGCAGCAACCCCGGGACTAGTGGGATATGGGGGCAGTTCTTC	TRBJ2-1	TRBV5-1	.	TRBD2
CASSSGRRYEQYF	TGTGCCAGCAGTAGCGGGAGGAGGTACGAGCAGTACTTC	TRBJ2-7	TRBV21-1	.	.
CASSFARGDNNEQFF	TGTGCCAGCAGTTTTGCACGGGGGGACAACAATGAGCAGTTCTTC	TRBJ2-1	TRBV2	.	.
CASSPLPGFRGYTF	TGTGCCAGCTCACCACTTCCGGGATTTCGGGGCTACACCTTC	TRBJ1-2	TRBV18	.	.
CASSLGLALYF	TGTGCCAGCAGCTTAGGGCTAGCGTTGTACTTC	TRBJ2-7	TRBV7-2	.	.
CASSTGIGTEAFF	TGTGCCAGCAGTACAGGGATCGGGACTGAAGCTTTCTTT	TRBJ1-1	TRBV6-5	.	.
CASSATHTAGTGHGYTF	TGTGCCAGCAGCGCAACCCATACCGCCGGGACAGGGCATGGCTACACCTTC	TRBJ1-2	TRBV9	.	TRBD1
CASSEYEGNEKLFF	TGTGCCAGCAGTGAATATGAGGGTAATGAAAAACTGTTTTTT	TRBJ1-4	TRBV25-1	.	.